This TCR beta chain was documented in a study of cytomegalovirus exposure and HLA in healthy donors. With 60 Vbeta and 13 Jbeta primers, the PCR was carried out. The assay was immunoSEQ multiplex PCR, and TCRdb's table has in-frame clones only and misses some. There are around 100,000 clones in the sample; 55% to 75% occur only once, and around 9% lies in the top ten. This clonotype was obtained from a man younger than 45 in good health and CMV-seropositive. Material: PBMCs.

CDR3 sequence (DNA): TGTGCCAGCAGCTCATCGGGACAGGGGGACAATGAGCAGTTCTTC. Amino acids: CASSSSGQGDNEQFF. This sequence joins TRBV7-9 and TRBJ2-1, with 11 nucleotides matching TRBD1. Germline assignment: CDR1 SEHNR and CDR2 FQNEAQ (reference sequence). This CDR3 has 15 residues. V shed 4 bases and J 5 bases; nucleotides not matched to a gene: 4.